This is a list of T cell receptor beta chains from one sample in a study of Ad26.COV2.S vaccination and SARS-CoV-2 variants. Assay: immunoSEQ multiplex PCR; the TCRdb copy retains only in-frame clones and omits some. Counted here are about 350,000 clones, approximately 81% occurring once; the ten biggest clones make up about 3.5%. The specimen comprised peripheral blood, sampled in a trial of Ad26.COV2.S vaccine versus placebo. These receptors were obtained from a person between 18 and 65 years old who received the Ad26.COV2.S COVID-19 vaccine or a placebo. Each CDR3 is given with its conserved first and last residue. Expanded clones get a size class; other rows say once, few or many, or leave the size out.

clone_size j_call cdr3_length v_call cdr3_aa
NA TRBJ1-2 15 TRBV10-3 CAISESHRIRYGYTF
NA TRBJ1-1 15 TRBV29-1 CSVEHRVGLNTEAFF
NA TRBJ2-7 14 TRBV25-1 CASSRGGDLNEQYF
NA TRBJ2-7 12 TRBV13 CASSHQGYEQYF
NA TRBJ1-1 14 TRBV6-6 CASSYQGAGTEAFF
NA TRBJ2-3 16 TRBV7-2 CASSLDAGVGKDTQYF
NA TRBJ1-1 13 TRBV30 CAWDRDMNTEAFF
NA TRBJ1-6 15 TRBV7-8 CASSFRGTDNSPLHF
once TRBJ2-1 11 TRBV5-4 CASSLGIGQFF
NA TRBJ2-3 13 TRBV4-1 CASSQGATDTQYF
NA TRBJ2-7 15 TRBV30 CAWSVWSGREGEQYF
NA TRBJ1-1 15 TRBV20-1 CSASLTPTGNTEAFF
NA TRBJ2-2 14 TRBV18 CASSWTGDTGELFF
NA TRBJ2-1 15 TRBV6-5 CASSRPGLGSNEQFF
NA TRBJ2-7 18 TRBV28 CASSLVTSGRAASYEQYF
NA TRBJ1-2 12 TRBV6-5 CASSYVGDGYTF
NA TRBJ2-7 16 TRBV4-1 CASSQGPRDTTYEQYF
NA TRBJ2-2 11 TRBV21-1 CASSRKSKLFF
few TRBJ2-1 17 TRBV5-1 CASSFTTSGSTYNEQFF
NA TRBJ1-5 18 TRBV19 CASSVRTPWTDAEQPQHF
NA TRBJ2-5 15 TRBV13 CASSSLGEKQETQYF
NA TRBJ1-2 14 TRBV29-1 CSVEPRQGEYGYTF
NA TRBJ1-1 13 TRBV11-2 CASSFQGDTEAFF
NA TRBJ2-5 13 TRBV3-1/TRBV3-2 CASLGTGGETQYF
NA TRBJ2-1 16 TRBV9 CASSVSRRAVYNEQFF
few TRBJ2-1 15 TRBV9 CASSKPGGGDNEQFF
NA TRBJ1-3 16 TRBV6-5 CASSYSGGSGGNTIYF
NA TRBJ2-3 13 TRBV10-3 CAISDTSTDTQYF
NA TRBJ2-1 18 TRBV11-2 CASSLVTIGQGHYNEQFF
NA TRBJ1-2 15 TRBV27 CASSTLGARGYGYTF
once TRBJ2-5 11 TRBV7-8 CASSLGENQYF
NA TRBJ2-4 15 TRBV12-5 CASGLVTSGKNIQYF
NA TRBJ2-5 15 TRBV19 CASSLTDSGGETQYF
NA TRBJ2-1 15 TRBV19 CASSMDRGPYNEQFF
NA TRBJ2-7 11 TRBV18 CASADSYEQYF
NA TRBJ1-6 11 TRBV28 CASSFYSPLHF
NA TRBJ2-1 15 TRBV25-1 CASRGPGTTSNEQFF
NA TRBJ2-1 15 TRBV7-6 CASSRGGQVNNEQFF
NA TRBJ2-5 15 TRBV2 CASSVSRVGQETQYF
NA TRBJ2-1 15 TRBV6-5 CASSSEGVGWNEQFF
NA TRBJ2-7 13 TRBV5-1 CASSFSGSYEQYF
once TRBJ2-7 15 TRBV19 CASSISASGGYEQYF
NA TRBJ2-4 14 TRBV11-2 CASSLGLQAGAEYF
NA TRBJ1-3 17 TRBV7-9 CASSPGQGMSSGNTIYF
NA TRBJ2-7 16 TRBV28 CASSKSFWRQGVEQYF
once TRBJ2-7 14 TRBV13 CASSPDRRRGEQYF
many TRBJ1-5 16 TRBV15 CATSPGTAYSNQPQHF
NA TRBJ2-2 14 TRBV29-1 CSVATGDNTGELFF
NA TRBJ2-7 11 TRBV2 CASSLDRISNF
NA TRBJ2-1 14 TRBV5-6 CASSLAGVGNEQFF
NA TRBJ1-1 14 TRBV18 CASSPTGGGTEAFF
few TRBJ1-1 13 TRBV2 CASRTQGHTEAFF
NA TRBJ1-1 13 TRBV30 CARGESWGTEAFF
NA TRBJ1-1 15 TRBV19 CASTAGFGANTEAFF
NA TRBJ1-6 15 TRBV5-1 CASSQSGQYNSPLHF
NA TRBJ1-1 14 TRBV27 CASSLSPPGLEAFF
NA TRBJ2-7 13 TRBV30 CAWMKGQGDEQYF
few TRBJ1-2 15 TRBV7-9 CASSFSALGGYGYTF
few TRBJ1-2 14 TRBV4-1 CASSQAGQAYGYTF
NA TRBJ2-7 13 TRBV2 CASRWGASYEQYF